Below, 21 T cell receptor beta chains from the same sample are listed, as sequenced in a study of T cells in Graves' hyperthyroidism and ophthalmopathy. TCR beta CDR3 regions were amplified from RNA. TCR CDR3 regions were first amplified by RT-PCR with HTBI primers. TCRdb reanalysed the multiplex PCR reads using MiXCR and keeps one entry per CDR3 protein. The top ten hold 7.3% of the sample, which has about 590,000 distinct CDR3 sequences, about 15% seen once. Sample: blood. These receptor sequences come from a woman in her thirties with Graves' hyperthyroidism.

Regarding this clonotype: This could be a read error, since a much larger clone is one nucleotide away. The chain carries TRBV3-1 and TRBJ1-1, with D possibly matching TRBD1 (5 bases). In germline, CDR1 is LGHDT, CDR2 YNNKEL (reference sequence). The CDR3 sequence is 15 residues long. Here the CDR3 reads CASSQRAGIGTEALF. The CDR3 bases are TGTGCCAGCAGCCAAAGGGCAGGGATTGGGACTGAAGCTCTCTTT.

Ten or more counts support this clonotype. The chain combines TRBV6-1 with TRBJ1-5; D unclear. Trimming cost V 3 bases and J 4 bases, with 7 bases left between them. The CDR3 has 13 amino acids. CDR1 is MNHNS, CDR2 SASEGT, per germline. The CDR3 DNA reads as TGTGCCAGCAGTGATTACGGGAATCAGCCCCAGCATTTT. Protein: CASSDYGNQPQHF.

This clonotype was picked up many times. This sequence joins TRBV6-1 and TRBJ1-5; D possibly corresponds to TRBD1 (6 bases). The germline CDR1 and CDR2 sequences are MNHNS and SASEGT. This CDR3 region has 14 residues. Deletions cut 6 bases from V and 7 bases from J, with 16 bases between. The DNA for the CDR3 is TGTGCCAGCAGGCCACAGGGAGAAGGGCAGCCCCAGCATTTT. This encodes CASRPQGEGQPQHF.

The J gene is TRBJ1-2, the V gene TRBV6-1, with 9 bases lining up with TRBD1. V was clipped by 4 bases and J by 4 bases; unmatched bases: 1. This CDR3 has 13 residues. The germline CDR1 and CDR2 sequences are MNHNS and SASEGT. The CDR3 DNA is TGTGCCAGCAGTGGGGGACAGGGCTATGGCTACACCTTC. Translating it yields CASSGGQGYGYTF.

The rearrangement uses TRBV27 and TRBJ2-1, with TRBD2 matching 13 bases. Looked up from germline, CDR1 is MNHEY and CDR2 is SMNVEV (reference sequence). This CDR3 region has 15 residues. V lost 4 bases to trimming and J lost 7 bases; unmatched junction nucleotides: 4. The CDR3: CASSSLAGGRNEQFF. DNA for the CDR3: TGTGCCAGCAGTTCACTAGCGGGAGGGCGTAATGAGCAGTTCTTC.

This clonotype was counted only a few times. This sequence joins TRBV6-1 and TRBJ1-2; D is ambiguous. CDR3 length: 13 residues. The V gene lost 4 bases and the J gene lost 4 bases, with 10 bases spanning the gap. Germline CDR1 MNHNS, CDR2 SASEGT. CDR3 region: CASSGGSRYGYTF. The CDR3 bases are TGTGCCAGCAGTGGAGGGAGCCGCTATGGCTACACCTTC.

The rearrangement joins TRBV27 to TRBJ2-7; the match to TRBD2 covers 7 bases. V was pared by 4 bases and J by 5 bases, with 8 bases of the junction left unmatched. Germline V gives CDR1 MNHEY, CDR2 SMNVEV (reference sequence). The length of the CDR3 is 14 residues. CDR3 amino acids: CASSSGRGRDEQYF. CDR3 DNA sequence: TGTGCCAGCAGTTCGGGGAGGGGCAGGGACGAGCAGTACTTC.

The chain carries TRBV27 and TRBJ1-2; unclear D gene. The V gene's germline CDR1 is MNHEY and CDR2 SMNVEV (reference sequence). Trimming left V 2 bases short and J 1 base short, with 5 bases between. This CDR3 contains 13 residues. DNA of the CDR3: TGTGCCAGCAGTTTAAGGAATAACTATGGCTACACCTTC. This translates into CASSLRNNYGYTF.

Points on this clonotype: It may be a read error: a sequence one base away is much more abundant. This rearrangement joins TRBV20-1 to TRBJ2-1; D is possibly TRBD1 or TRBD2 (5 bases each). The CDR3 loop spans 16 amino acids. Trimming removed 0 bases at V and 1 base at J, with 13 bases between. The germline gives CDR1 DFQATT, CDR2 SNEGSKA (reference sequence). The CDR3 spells CSARDQRGYSYNEQFF. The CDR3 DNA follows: TGCAGTGCTAGAGATCAACGGGGCTATTCCTACAATGAGCAGTTCTTC.

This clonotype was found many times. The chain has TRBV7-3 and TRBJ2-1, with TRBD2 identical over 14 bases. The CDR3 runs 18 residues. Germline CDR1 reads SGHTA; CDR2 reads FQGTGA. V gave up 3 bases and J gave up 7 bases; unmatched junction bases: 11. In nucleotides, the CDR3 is TGTGCCAGCAGCTTGCTTAGGACTAGCGGGGGGAGGGGTAATGAGCAGTTCTTC. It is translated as CASSLLRTSGGRGNEQFF.

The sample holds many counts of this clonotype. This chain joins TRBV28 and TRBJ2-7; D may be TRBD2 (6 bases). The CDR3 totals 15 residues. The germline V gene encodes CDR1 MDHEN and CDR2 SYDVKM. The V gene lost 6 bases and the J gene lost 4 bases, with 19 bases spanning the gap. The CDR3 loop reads CASSLRGRTSYEQYF. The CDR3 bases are TGTGCCAGCAGCCTTCGGGGGAGGACATCTTACGAGCAGTACTTC.

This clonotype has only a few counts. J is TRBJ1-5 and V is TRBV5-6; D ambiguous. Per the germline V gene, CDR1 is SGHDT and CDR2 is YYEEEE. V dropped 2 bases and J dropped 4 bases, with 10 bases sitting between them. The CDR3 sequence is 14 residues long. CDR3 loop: CASSFASGNQPQHF. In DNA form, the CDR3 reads TGTGCCAGCAGCTTCGCTTCGGGGAATCAGCCCCAGCATTTT. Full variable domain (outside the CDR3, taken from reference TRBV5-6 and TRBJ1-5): DAGVTQSPTHLIKTRGQQVTLRCSPKSGHDTVSWYQQALGQGPQFIFQYYEEEERQRGNFPDRFSGHQFPNYSSELNVNALLLGDSALYLCASSFASGNQPQHFGDGTRLSIL.

The CDR3 loop is CSAPQTSALTGELFF. The DNA of the CDR3 is TGCAGTGCTCCGCAGACTAGCGCGTTAACCGGGGAGCTGTTTTTT. The gene calls are TRBV20-1 and TRBJ2-2, with TRBD2 identical over 8 bases. The CDR3 has 15 amino acids. Germline CDR1 is DFQATT and CDR2 is SNEGSKA (reference sequence). The V segment lost 5 bases and the J segment 5 bases; nucleotides outside the gene matches: 10.

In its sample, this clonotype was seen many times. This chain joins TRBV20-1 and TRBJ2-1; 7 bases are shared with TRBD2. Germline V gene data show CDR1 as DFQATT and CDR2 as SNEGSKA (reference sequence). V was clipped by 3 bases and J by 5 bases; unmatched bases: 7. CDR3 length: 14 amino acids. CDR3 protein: CSARVGGPNNEQFF. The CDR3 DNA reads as TGCAGTGCTAGGGTGGGAGGGCCGAACAATGAGCAGTTCTTC.

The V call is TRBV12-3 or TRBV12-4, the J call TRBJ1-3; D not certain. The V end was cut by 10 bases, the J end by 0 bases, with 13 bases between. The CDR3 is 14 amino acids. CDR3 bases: TGTGCCACCACATTGGGAAGCTCTGGAAACACCATATATTTT. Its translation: CATTLGSSGNTIYF.

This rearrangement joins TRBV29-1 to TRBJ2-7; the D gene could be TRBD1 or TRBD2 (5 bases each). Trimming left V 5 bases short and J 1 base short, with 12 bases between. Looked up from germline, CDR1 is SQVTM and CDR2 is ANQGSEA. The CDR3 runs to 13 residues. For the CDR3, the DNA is TGCAGCGTTCTTGGGACGGTGTCCTACGAGCAGTACTTC. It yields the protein CSVLGTVSYEQYF.

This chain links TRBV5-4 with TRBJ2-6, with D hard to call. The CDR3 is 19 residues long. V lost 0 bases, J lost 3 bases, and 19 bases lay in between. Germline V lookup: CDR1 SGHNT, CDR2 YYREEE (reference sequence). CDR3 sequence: CASSLAQRPSLVGANVLTF. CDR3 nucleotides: TGTGCCAGCAGCTTGGCGCAGAGGCCATCCCTAGTTGGGGCCAACGTCCTGACTTTC.

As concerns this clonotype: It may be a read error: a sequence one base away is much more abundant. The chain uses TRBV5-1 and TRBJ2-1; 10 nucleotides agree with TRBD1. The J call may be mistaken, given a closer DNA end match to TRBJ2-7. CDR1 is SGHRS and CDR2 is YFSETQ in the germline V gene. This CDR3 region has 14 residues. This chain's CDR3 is CASSLRTGGNEQYF. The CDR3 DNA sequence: TGTGCCAGCAGCTTGCGGACAGGGGGAAATGAGCAGTACTTC.

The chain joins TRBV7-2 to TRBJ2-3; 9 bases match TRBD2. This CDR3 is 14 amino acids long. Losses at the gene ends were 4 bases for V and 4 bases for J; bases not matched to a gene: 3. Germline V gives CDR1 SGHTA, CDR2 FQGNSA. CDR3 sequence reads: CASSWRTSADTQYF. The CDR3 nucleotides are TGTGCCAGCAGCTGGCGGACTAGCGCAGATACGCAGTATTTT.

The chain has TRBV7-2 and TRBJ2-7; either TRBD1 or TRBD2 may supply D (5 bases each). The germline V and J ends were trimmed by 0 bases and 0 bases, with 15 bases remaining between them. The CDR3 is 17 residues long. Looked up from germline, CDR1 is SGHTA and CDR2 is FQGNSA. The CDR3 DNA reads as TGTGCCAGCAGCTTAGCGACCGGGACCCCAAGCTCCTACGAGCAGTACTTC. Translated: CASSLATGTPSSYEQYF.

The CDR3 loop is CASKRADRGSGNTIYF. CDR3 bases: TGCGCCAGCAAAAGGGCGGACAGGGGTTCTGGAAACACCATATATTTT. The chain carries TRBV10-2 and TRBJ1-3, with 9 positions matching TRBD1. V was pared by 7 bases and J by 1 base, with 8 bases of the junction left unmatched. This CDR3 contains 16 residues. CDR1 is WSHSY, CDR2 SAAADI, per germline.